The rows below give T cell receptor beta chains drawn from one sample of a study of beta chain features in type 1 diabetes. The protocol was immunoSEQ multiplex PCR, while the TCRdb copy is restricted to in-frame clones and leaves out a portion. This table has 600,000 or so clones, around an eighth appearing once. The specimen was naive CD4+ T cells from blood. The receptor source for this set is a man in his late teens or twenties with type 1 diabetes. The CDR3 runs from the conserved cysteine through the conserved F or W. A D gene is named only where the DNA matches it firmly. Not every row has a clone size; where given, it reads once, few, many or a size class.

d_gene	abundance	v_gene	j_gene	len	CDR3aa	CDR3nt
NA	few	TRBV7-2	TRBJ2-7	15	CASSAFSLASYEQYF	TGTGCCAGCAGCGCCTTTTCGCTAGCGTCCTACGAGCAGTACTTC
NA	few	TRBV20-1	TRBJ2-1	11	CSASGGNEQFF	TGCAGTGCTAGCGGGGGAAATGAGCAGTTCTTC
NA	few	TRBV5-4	TRBJ2-1	15	CASSLGGTAHNEQFF	TGTGCCAGCAGCTTGGGGGGCACGGCGCACAATGAGCAGTTCTTC
TRBD1	many	TRBV14	TRBJ2-1	14	CASSQGGQYNEQFF	TGTGCCAGCAGCCAAGGGGGACAGTACAATGAGCAGTTCTTC
NA	NA	TRBV30	TRBJ2-7	12	CAWSVSGEVQYF	TGTGCCTGGAGTGTATCAGGGGAGGTACAGTACTTC
TRBD1	NA	TRBV6-5	TRBJ2-3	14	CASRRTGLTDTQYF	TGTGCCAGCAGACGGACAGGTCTAACAGATACGCAGTATTTT
NA	NA	TRBV29-1	TRBJ2-5	12	CSVDQGSETQYF	TGCAGCGTTGATCAGGGCTCGGAGACCCAGTACTTC
NA	NA	TRBV9	TRBJ1-1	12	CASSVENTEAFF	TGTGCCAGCAGCGTTGAGAACACTGAAGCTTTCTTT
TRBD1	few	TRBV19	TRBJ2-1	11	CASSTGTDPIF	TGTGCCAGTAGTACCGGGACAGACCCAATCTTC
NA	NA	TRBV6-6	TRBJ2-4	15	CASSSLGLAKNIQYF	TGTGCCAGCAGTAGTCTCGGTCTAGCCAAAAACATTCAGTACTTC
NA	NA	TRBV10-3	TRBJ2-5	14	CATRERSNQETQYF	TGTGCCACCCGAGAGCGGAGTAACCAAGAGACCCAGTACTTC
TRBD2	NA	TRBV30	TRBJ2-6	17	CAWSESGRAPGANVLTF	TGTGCCTGGAGTGAAAGCGGGAGGGCCCCTGGGGCCAACGTCCTGACTTTC
TRBD1	NA	TRBV29-1	TRBJ1-1	14	CSYQSGDRGNGAFF	TGCAGCTACCAGAGTGGGGACAGGGGTAATGGAGCTTTCTTT
NA	few	TRBV2	TRBJ2-2	13	CASSRAYTGELFF	TGTGCCAGCAGCAGGGCCTACACCGGGGAGCTGTTTTTT
TRBD2	NA	TRBV30	TRBJ2-7	13	CAWRLAGVREQYF	TGTGCGTGGAGGCTAGCGGGAGTTCGGGAGCAGTACTTC